This T cell receptor (beta chain) was observed in a study of Ad26.COV2.S vaccination and SARS-CoV-2 variants. Study-level points and caveats: Marked by substantial breadth, spike-specific CD8+ and CD4+ T cell responses were reportedly seen after vaccination.

Profiling relied on immunoSEQ multiplex PCR, and the TCRdb table lists in-frame clones only, not all of them. The sample has under 150,000 clones, about nine tenths seen once; the top ten hold more than 4.5%. CDR3 length: 14 residues. Unmatched junction bases numbered 12, after V lost 5 bases and J lost 10 bases. Germline V gives CDR1 MNHNY, CDR2 SVGAGI (reference sequence). Of note for this clone: Its antigen is currently unknown.

This rearrangement joins TRBV6-6 to TRBJ1-1; 8 bases match TRBD1. Sample: peripheral blood, taken after recovery from COVID-19. This TCR derives from a human donor who had recovered from COVID-19. CDR3 sequence: CASSLSGQGLSAFF. DNA of the CDR3: TGTGCCAGCAGTCTCTCAGGACAGGGTTTGTCAGCTTTCTTT.